This T cell receptor beta chain is from a study of blood T cell repertoires in COVID-19. The assay was immunoSEQ multiplex PCR, and TCRdb's table has in-frame clones only and misses some. Altogether some 190,000 clones are present, 84% being singletons, with the ten largest covering 3% to 3.5%. This CDR3 contains 14 residues. The germline gives CDR1 LNHDA, CDR2 SQIVND (reference sequence). V lost 11 bases to trimming and J lost 4 bases, with 18 bases between them. Sequenced sample: PBMCs or T cells enriched from blood (not recorded which). The V call is TRBV19, the J call TRBJ1-5; D not certain. This sequence originates from a woman in her twenties or thirties who had been exposed to COVID-19. CDR3: CAASRSPLNQPQHF. CDR3 sequence (DNA): TGTGCCGCGAGCAGGTCCCCCTTGAATCAGCCCCAGCATTTT.